The 27 T cell receptor beta chains below all came from one sample that was sequenced in a study of blood T cell repertoires in COVID-19. Method: immunoSEQ multiplex PCR; TCRdb's copy keeps in-frame clones and lacks some. The data show around 81,000 clones, roughly 80% seen once. The sample consisted of peripheral blood. The receptors originated from a man older than 75 with acute or convalescent COVID-19.

This rearrangement joins TRBV6-5 to TRBJ2-7; perhaps TRBD2 as D (6 bases). Between the trimmed V and J ends, which lost 2 bases and 1 base, there was a span of 12 bases. CDR3 length: 15 residues. From germline, CDR1 is MNHEY and CDR2 SVGAGI. CDR3 sequence (DNA): TGTGCCAGCAGTTACGAAGGACTAAATTCCTACGAGCAGTACTTC. It specifies CASSYEGLNSYEQYF.

V gene TRBV19 combines with J gene TRBJ1-5; 9 nucleotides match TRBD1. The trim removed 7 bases at V and 6 bases at J, leaving 4 bases unmatched. Germline V gives CDR1 LNHDA, CDR2 SQIVND (reference sequence). This CDR3 spans 13 amino acids. CDR3 in DNA: TGTGCCAGTAAGGGACAGGGTAGTCAGCCCCAGCATTTT. Its translation: CASKGQGSQPQHF.

This clone showed up just a few times. This chain uses TRBV7-3 with TRBJ2-2; D call uncertain. The CDR3 is 14 residues long. Looked up from germline, CDR1 is SGHTA and CDR2 is FQGTGA. V dropped 1 base and J dropped 0 bases, with 3 bases sitting between them. CDR3 sequence reads: CASSLNTNTGELFF. CDR3 sequence (DNA): TGTGCCAGCAGCTTAAATACGAACACCGGGGAGCTGTTTTTT.

This sequence joins TRBV6-5 and TRBJ1-5; D is undetermined. CDR3 length: 15 amino acids. V was shortened by 0 bases and J by 2 bases, with 8 bases between the two germline ends. Germline CDR1 is MNHEY and CDR2 is SVGAGI. Here the CDR3 reads CASSYSRWGNQPQHF. The CDR3 DNA follows: TGTGCCAGCAGTTACTCGCGGTGGGGCAATCAGCCCCAGCATTTT.

The rearrangement joins TRBV6-2 or TRBV6-3 to TRBJ1-1, with D perhaps matching TRBD1 (5 bases). The V gene lost 2 bases and the J gene lost 10 bases, with 14 bases spanning the gap. CDR3 length: 13 amino acids. Per the germline V gene, CDR1 is MNHEY and CDR2 is SVGEGT. CDR3 nucleotide sequence: TGTGCCAGCAGTTACCGGGGGGGAGAGAGAGCTTTCTTT. This gives the protein CASSYRGGERAFF.

The rearrangement joins TRBV5-1 to TRBJ1-4; 7 bases align to TRBD1. The length of the CDR3 is 17 residues. V trimming: 3 bases; J trimming: 1 base; junction bases outside the gene matches: 9. CDR1 SGHRS and CDR2 YFSETQ come from the germline V gene. The CDR3 is CASSSKTGTGTNEKLFF. CDR3 DNA sequence: TGCGCCAGCAGCTCCAAGACAGGGACGGGAACTAATGAAAAACTGTTTTTT.

The chain joins TRBV27 to TRBJ2-1, with TRBD2 as a possible D gene (6 bases). CDR3 length: 17 amino acids. The germline V gene encodes CDR1 MNHEY and CDR2 SMNVEV (reference sequence). V was clipped by 1 base and J by 0 bases, with 13 bases between them. The CDR3: CASSLWSAGSSYNEQFF. The CDR3 DNA reads TGTGCCAGCAGTTTATGGTCAGCGGGTAGCTCCTACAATGAGCAGTTCTTC.

The chain uses TRBV3-1 (or the pseudogene TRBV3-2) and TRBJ2-1, with D perhaps matching TRBD1 (6 bases). Germline V CDR1 and CDR2: LGHDT, YNNKEL (reference sequence). Trimming shortened V by 8 bases and J by 2 bases, and 16 bases separated the two germline ends. The CDR3 extends over 15 amino acids. The CDR3 coding sequence is TGTGCCAGCGGCCCAGGGGTGGGTCCCTACAATGAGCAGTTCTTC. Amino acids: CASGPGVGPYNEQFF.

This clone was observed a few times. The V and J genes are TRBV13 and TRBJ1-1; the D is unclear. Germline V lookup: CDR1 PRHDT, CDR2 FYEKMQ (reference sequence). The CDR3 covers 13 residues. Trimming removed 0 bases from V and 11 bases from J, with 13 bases in between. The CDR3 sequence: CASSLGRNPPAFF. For the CDR3, the DNA is TGTGCCAGCAGCTTAGGCAGGAACCCGCCGGCTTTCTTT. Full variable domain (rest looked up from reference TRBV13 and TRBJ1-1): AAGVIQSPRHLIKEKRETATLKCYPIPRHDTVYWYQQGPGQDPQFLISFYEKMQSDKGSIPDRFSAQQFSDYHSELNMSSLELGDSALYFCASSLGRNPPAFFGQGTRLTVV.

The CDR3 region is CASRQQGVEKLFF. The CDR3 nucleotides are TGTGCCAGCAGACAACAGGGAGTGGAAAAACTGTTTTTT. The chain has TRBV28 and TRBJ1-4, with a tentative D call TRBD1 (6 bases). Trimming pared 6 bases from V and 8 bases from J, leaving 13 bases between. The CDR3 is made up of 13 amino acids. Germline V gene data show CDR1 as MDHEN and CDR2 as SYDVKM. Complete variable domain (other parts from reference TRBV28 and TRBJ1-4): DVKVTQSSRYLVKRTGEKVFLECVQDMDHENMFWYRQDPGLGLRLIYFSYDVKMKEKGDIPEGYSVSREKKERFSLILESASTNQTSMYLCASRQQGVEKLFFGSGTQLSVL.

This clone occurred once. V and J are TRBV9 and TRBJ1-3; D call uncertain. Germline loops: CDR1 SGDLS, CDR2 YYNGEE. The germline V and J ends were trimmed by 0 bases and 0 bases, with 19 bases remaining between them. The CDR3 consists of 19 residues. DNA of the CDR3: TGTGCCAGCAGCGTAGAGGCAGGTCCTCTATACCTCTCTGGAAACACCATATATTTT. As protein: CASSVEAGPLYLSGNTIYF. The variable domain in full, with the rest retrieved from reference TRBV9 and TRBJ1-3, is DSGVTQTPKHLITATGQRVTLRCSPRSGDLSVYWYQQSLDQGLQFLIQYYNGEERAKGNILERFSAQQFPDLHSELNLSSLELGDSALYFCASSVEAGPLYLSGNTIYFGEGSWLTVV.

V and J are TRBV7-8 and TRBJ1-4, with D perhaps TRBD1 (6 bases). Trimming removed 3 bases at V and 8 bases at J, with 10 bases between. This CDR3 has 13 residues. Germline V gene data show CDR1 as SGHVS and CDR2 as FQNEAQ. The CDR3 here is CASSLGAREKLFF. CDR3 sequence (DNA): TGTGCCAGCAGCTTGGGGGCACGGGAAAAACTGTTTTTT.

The chain uses TRBV2 and TRBJ2-2; D is perhaps TRBD1 (5 bases). Germline V gives CDR1 SNHLY, CDR2 FYNNEI. Trimming took off 2 bases at V and 0 bases at J, with 7 bases between the two ends. This CDR3 is built from 15 residues. CDR3 nucleotides: TGTGCCAGCAGTGAATTAGGGGCGAACACCGGGGAGCTGTTTTTT. Amino acid sequence: CASSELGANTGELFF. Looking up the rest from reference TRBV2 and TRBJ2-2 gives the full variable domain: EPEVTQTPSHQVTQMGQEVILRCVPISNHLYFYWYRQILGQKVEFLVSFYNNEISEKSEIFDDQFSVERPDGSNFTLKIRSTKLEDSAMYFCASSELGANTGELFFGEGSRLTVL.

The genes are TRBV6-5 and TRBJ1-1; possible D gene TRBD1, 5 bases. This CDR3 has 14 residues. Germline lookup yields CDR1 MNHEY and CDR2 SVGAGI. V dropped 11 bases and J dropped 5 bases, with 21 bases sitting between them. The CDR3 DNA reads as TGTGCCCTTTACCAGGGAGGGGATGGGACTGAAGCTTTCTTT. This translates into CALYQGGDGTEAFF.

This clone was counted between two and nine times. V usage is TRBV7-2 and J usage is TRBJ2-2; maybe TRBD1 (5 bases). Germline CDR1 SGHTA, CDR2 FQGNSA. Deletions cut 4 bases from V and 4 bases from J, with 13 bases between. This CDR3 is 15 amino acids long. CDR3 in amino acids: CASSSTDSPTGELFF. The CDR3 bases are TGTGCCAGCAGCTCCACTGACAGTCCCACCGGGGAGCTGTTTTTT.

The chain carries TRBV3-1 (or the pseudogene TRBV3-2) and TRBJ2-5; 10 bases map to TRBD2. Germline trimming cut 6 bases from V and 7 bases from J; bases unmatched to any gene: 11. In germline, CDR1 is LGHDT, CDR2 YNNKEL (reference sequence). This CDR3 is 15 amino acids long. The CDR3 sequence: CASRPGLAESRTQYF. As DNA, the CDR3 is TGTGCCAGCAGACCCGGACTAGCGGAGAGTCGGACCCAGTACTTC.

This sequence joins TRBV27 and TRBJ2-3; D is undetermined. This CDR3 is 16 amino acids long. Germline V gives CDR1 MNHEY, CDR2 SMNVEV (reference sequence). V lost 5 bases and J 3 bases, leaving 18 bases between the germline ends. The CDR3: CASSPPAALGTDTQYF. In DNA, the CDR3 is TGTGCCAGCAGTCCCCCTGCGGCCCTCGGGACAGATACGCAGTATTTT.

This clone appeared a few times. This rearrangement joins TRBV28 to TRBJ1-2; 10 bases map to TRBD1. Germline loops: CDR1 MDHEN, CDR2 SYDVKM. Trimming at V came to 6 bases and at J to 14 bases, leaving 12 bases not matched to a gene. The CDR3 is made up of 13 amino acids. The CDR3 nucleotides read TGTGCCAGCAGCAACGGGGACAGGGGAGTTCAAACCTTC. It translates to CASSNGDRGVQTF.

The chain couples TRBV19 to TRBJ2-5; 12 bases line up with TRBD1. Germline loops: CDR1 LNHDA, CDR2 SQIVND (reference sequence). The CDR3 has 13 amino acids. Trimming took 8 bases from V and 5 from J; bases not matched to a gene: 3. The CDR3 is CASRDRGRETQYF. The CDR3 DNA follows: TGTGCCAGTCGGGACAGGGGGCGGGAGACCCAGTACTTC.

The genes are TRBV6-2 or TRBV6-3 and TRBJ1-5, with 9 positions matching TRBD1. Losses at the gene ends were 4 bases for V and 2 bases for J; bases not matched to a gene: 3. Germline CDR1 reads MNHEY; CDR2 reads SVGEGT. The length of the CDR3 is 15 residues. CDR3 region: CASSSRTGGNQPQHF. The CDR3 region has the DNA TGTGCCAGCAGTTCAAGGACAGGGGGCAATCAGCCCCAGCATTTT.

The table lists this clone with a count of one. V gene TRBV7-8 combines with J gene TRBJ1-4, with a possible D match to TRBD1 (6 bases). The ends were cut back, 0 bases at V and 3 bases at J, with 11 bases in the middle. This CDR3 spans 16 amino acids. Germline V gene data show CDR1 as SGHVS and CDR2 as FQNEAQ. CDR3 loop: CASSLAWTDSNEKLFF. The CDR3 DNA reads TGTGCCAGCAGCTTAGCTTGGACAGACTCTAATGAAAAACTGTTTTTT.

The V call is TRBV9, the J call TRBJ2-1; 12 bases are a match to TRBD1. This CDR3 comprises 15 residues. Germline lookup yields CDR1 SGDLS and CDR2 YYNGEE. Germline trimming cut 4 bases from V and 8 bases from J; bases unmatched to any gene: 7. The CDR3 reads CASSPTGTGGDEQFF. The DNA for the CDR3 is TGTGCCAGCAGCCCCACTGGGACAGGGGGCGATGAGCAGTTCTTC.

The rearrangement joins TRBV11-2 to TRBJ2-7; 9 bases fit TRBD2. CDR1 and CDR2 from the germline V gene are SGHAT and FQNNGV. The CDR3 length is 13 residues. V shed 5 bases and J 2 bases; nucleotides not matched to a gene: 1. The CDR3 here is CASSPSGAYEQYF. CDR3 nucleotides: TGTGCCAGCAGCCCTAGCGGGGCCTACGAGCAGTACTTC.

This clone was recorded a few times. The chain combines TRBV5-6 with TRBJ1-4, with D unclear. From germline, CDR1 is SGHDT and CDR2 YYEEEE. V was pared by 3 bases and J by 6 bases, with 9 bases between. This CDR3 has 13 residues. The CDR3, as DNA: TGTGCCAGCAGCTCGAGTATGTATGAAAAACTGTTTTTT. Its protein product is CASSSSMYEKLFF.

In its sample, this clone was seen a few times. The chain recombines TRBV5-1 with TRBJ1-1, with 7 positions matching TRBD1. V shed 2 bases and J 3 bases; nucleotides not matched to a gene: 7. Per the germline V gene, CDR1 is SGHRS and CDR2 is YFSETQ. This CDR3 has 15 residues. The chain's CDR3 is CASSFTGALDTEAFF. CDR3 nucleotide sequence: TGCGCCAGCAGCTTCACAGGGGCGCTGGACACTGAAGCTTTCTTT.

The V and J genes are TRBV3-1 (or the pseudogene TRBV3-2) and TRBJ1-4; a weak D match, TRBD1 (5 bases). CDR1 LGHDT and CDR2 YNNKEL come from the germline V gene (reference sequence). This CDR3 is built from 15 residues. With 4 bases removed from V and 0 bases from J, the gap between germline ends came to 9 bases. The CDR3 reads CASSRGRATNEKLFF. The CDR3 DNA reads as TGTGCCAGCAGCCGCGGCAGGGCAACTAATGAAAAACTGTTTTTT.

A single count supports this clone. The CDR3: CASSSGDRGYPEAFF. CDR3 bases: TGCGCCAGCAGCTCTGGGGACAGGGGGTACCCTGAAGCTTTCTTT. The rearrangement links TRBV5-1 to TRBJ1-1, with 11 bases lining up with TRBD1. This CDR3 contains 15 residues. Germline lookup yields CDR1 SGHRS and CDR2 YFSETQ. V lost 3 bases to trimming and J lost 6 bases; unmatched junction nucleotides: 7.